This passage covers 8 T cell receptor beta chains from one sample sequenced in a study of blood T cell repertoires in COVID-19. Sequencing used immunoSEQ multiplex PCR; TCRdb keeps in-frame clones, though not all of them. This sample has fewer than 350,000 clones; around nine tenths occur once, and the top ten carry approximately 5.2%. Material for sequencing was PBMCs or T cells enriched from blood (not recorded which). These receptors were taken from a man in his sixties who had recovered from COVID-19.

CDR3 coding DNA: TGCGCCAGCAGCGAACAGGGGGCAGACTATGGCTACACCTTC. Protein sequence: CASSEQGADYGYTF. The chain recombines TRBV5-1 with TRBJ1-2, with 9 bases identical to TRBD1. The CDR3 is 14 residues long. Per the germline V gene, CDR1 is SGHRS and CDR2 is YFSETQ. V dropped 4 bases and J dropped 3; count of bases not matched to a gene: 4. Full variable domain (outside the CDR3, taken from reference TRBV5-1 and TRBJ1-2): KAGVTQTPRYLIKTRGQQVTLSCSPISGHRSVSWYQQTPGQGLQFLFEYFSETQRNKGNFPGRFSGRQFSNSRSEMNVSTLELGDSALYLCASSEQGADYGYTFGSGTRLTVV.

This chain connects TRBV28 to TRBJ1-1; no clear D. The V end lost 3 bases, the J end lost 0 bases, and 5 bases lay between the germline ends. This CDR3 spans 13 amino acids. Germline values: CDR1 MDHEN, CDR2 SYDVKM. CDR3 in amino acids: CASSFRLNTEAFF. The CDR3 DNA reads as TGTGCCAGCAGTTTCAGGTTGAACACTGAAGCTTTCTTT.

The CDR3 loop is CASGPRGGTEAFF. CDR3 DNA sequence: TGTGCCAGCGGTCCCAGGGGTGGAACTGAAGCTTTCTTT. The chain couples TRBV3-1 (or the pseudogene TRBV3-2) to TRBJ1-1; D may be TRBD1 (6 bases). The V gene's germline CDR1 is LGHDT and CDR2 YNNKEL (reference sequence). This CDR3 contains 13 residues. The V and J ends lost 8 bases and 5 bases respectively, with 15 bases between them.

The chain couples TRBV10-3 to TRBJ2-2, with D perhaps TRBD1 (5 bases). Germline V gene lookup returns CDR1 ENHRY and CDR2 SYGVKD. V was pared by 4 bases and J by 5 bases, with 8 bases between. The CDR3 loop spans 13 amino acids. CDR3 DNA: TGTGCCATCAGTGCAGGGTTAACCGGGGAGCTGTTTTTT. Amino acid sequence: CAISAGLTGELFF.

The rearrangement joins TRBV5-1 to TRBJ2-1; 9 nucleotides agree with TRBD2. V trimming: 1 base; J trimming: 3 bases; junction bases outside the gene matches: 11. This CDR3 comprises 18 residues. Germline CDR1 and CDR2: SGHRS and YFSETQ. The CDR3 spells CASSLSTAGTSNYNEQFF. The CDR3 bases are TGCGCCAGCAGCTTGAGTACAGCCGGGACTAGCAACTACAATGAGCAGTTCTTC.

The chain combines TRBV2 with TRBJ2-1; 9 positions match TRBD1. CDR1 and CDR2 from the germline V gene are SNHLY and FYNNEI. The CDR3 contains 12 residues. V lost 8 bases, J lost 8 bases, and 4 bases stayed unmatched. For the CDR3, the DNA is TGTGCCAGCCGGGACAGGGCCGATGAGCAGTTCTTC. This sequence encodes CASRDRADEQFF. Full variable domain (missing parts from reference TRBV2 and TRBJ2-1): EPEVTQTPSHQVTQMGQEVILRCVPISNHLYFYWYRQILGQKVEFLVSFYNNEISEKSEIFDDQFSVERPDGSNFTLKIRSTKLEDSAMYFCASRDRADEQFFGPGTRLTVL.

Concerning this clone: The junction departs from germline at one end; a sequencing error may be responsible. The V gene is TRBV3-1 (or the pseudogene TRBV3-2), the J gene TRBJ1-1, with a weak D call TRBD1 (5 bases). Germline V gene lookup returns CDR1 LGHDT and CDR2 YNNKEL (reference sequence). This CDR3 has 13 residues. The CDR3 nucleotides read TGTGCCAGCAGCAACAGAAGGGCCGCACAGGCCCACTTT. Protein: CASSNRRAAQAHF.

V is TRBV5-1 and J is TRBJ1-2; D call uncertain. Germline values: CDR1 SGHRS, CDR2 YFSETQ. V lost 4 bases, J lost 1 base, and 5 bases lay in between. This CDR3 comprises 12 residues. CDR3: CASSRDNYGYTF. CDR3 coding DNA: TGCGCCAGCAGCAGAGATAACTATGGCTACACCTTC. The complete variable domain, with remaining parts taken from reference TRBV5-1 and TRBJ1-2, reads KAGVTQTPRYLIKTRGQQVTLSCSPISGHRSVSWYQQTPGQGLQFLFEYFSETQRNKGNFPGRFSGRQFSNSRSEMNVSTLELGDSALYLCASSRDNYGYTFGSGTRLTVV.